The subject of this entry is one T cell receptor (beta chain). This record belongs to a study of identifying expanded T cells in peripheral blood. V shed 3 bases and J 1 base; nucleotides not matched to a gene: 0. In germline, CDR1 is MGHRA, CDR2 YSYEKL. This CDR3 comprises 14 residues. TCRdb keeps only in-frame clones here, not all; method: immunoSEQ multiplex PCR. The sample includes 100,000 to 150,000 clones, 65% to 90% of them seen just once. This sequence was found in a person between 18 and 75 years old in good health. The chain recombines TRBV4-1 with TRBJ1-5, with TRBD1 identical over 7 bases. The sample consisted of blood. CDR3 sequence: CASSQGQSNQPQHF. For the CDR3, the DNA is TGCGCCAGCAGCCAGGGACAGAGCAATCAGCCCCAGCATTTT.